This T cell receptor (beta chain) was profiled in a study of T cells in Graves' hyperthyroidism and ophthalmopathy. Study-level points and caveats: The blood repertoire included most of the expanded thyroid clonotypes above 0.001. From stable hyperthyroidism, ophthalmopathy was set apart by a 13 V-J model.

The CDR3 is made up of 13 amino acids. Germline lookup yields CDR1 MNHNY and CDR2 SVGAGI (reference sequence). Amplified TCR beta CDR3 regions derived from RNA transcripts. HTBI primers were employed in a first-round RT-PCR of the TCR CDR3. One entry per CDR3 protein, called by TCRdb with MiXCR from the multiplex PCR reads. The sample carries over 500,000 distinct CDR3 sequences, 15% to 20% recorded once. Ophthalmopathy patients showed a Clinical Activity Score of at least 3, NOSPECS grade of at least 4 and duration under 3 months. 9 to 10 ml fresh peripheral blood yielded the PBMCs. To note about this clonotype: What it binds is not known. Its ends do not fully match the called genes, so a read error is possible.

The sequenced sample was blood. The TCR originated in a woman aged 18 to 35 with Graves' ophthalmopathy. The chain uses TRBV6-6 and TRBJ1-1, with D uncertain. CDR3 in amino acids: CASSYSEGSDAFF. The CDR3 DNA follows: TGTGCCAGCAGTTACTCGGAGGGTTCTGACGCTTTCTTT.